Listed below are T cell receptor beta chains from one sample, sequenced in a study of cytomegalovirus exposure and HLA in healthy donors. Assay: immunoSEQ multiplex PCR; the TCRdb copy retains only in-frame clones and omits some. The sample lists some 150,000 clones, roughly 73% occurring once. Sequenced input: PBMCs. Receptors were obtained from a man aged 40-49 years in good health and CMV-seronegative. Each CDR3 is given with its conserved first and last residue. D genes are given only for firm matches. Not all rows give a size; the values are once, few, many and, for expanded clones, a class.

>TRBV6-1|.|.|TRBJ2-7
CASSEAQGTLSYEQYF
TGTGCCAGCAGTGAAGCGCAGGGCACTCTTTCCTACGAGCAGTACTTC
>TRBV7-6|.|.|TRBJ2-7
CASSSPLRQGINEQYF
TGTGCCAGCAGCTCTCCCTTGCGGCAGGGGATCAACGAGCAGTACTTC
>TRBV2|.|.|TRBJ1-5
CASTQGNGGQPQHF
TGTGCCAGCACCCAGGGGAATGGAGGTCAGCCCCAGCATTTT
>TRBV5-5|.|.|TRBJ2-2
CASTRGGGPGTGELFF
TGTGCCAGCACCCGAGGGGGGGGGCCCGGCACCGGGGAGCTGTTTTTT
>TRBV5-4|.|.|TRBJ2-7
CASSSGQTQYEQYF
TGTGCCAGCAGTTCAGGGCAGACTCAATACGAGCAGTACTTC
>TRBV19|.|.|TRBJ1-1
CASSIMTGSEAFF
TGTGCCAGTAGTATTATGACAGGCTCTGAAGCTTTCTTT
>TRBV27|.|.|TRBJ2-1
CASSLRQGYEQFF
TGTGCCAGCAGTTTAAGGCAGGGTTATGAGCAGTTCTTC
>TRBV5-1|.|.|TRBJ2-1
CASSSEGSYNEQFF
TGCGCCAGCAGCTCGGAGGGCTCCTACAATGAGCAGTTCTTC
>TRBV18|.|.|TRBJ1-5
CASSPGAGKHF
TGTGCCAGCTCACCTGGGGCAGGGAAGCATTTT
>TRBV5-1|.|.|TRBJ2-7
CASSLQTGLSSYEQYF
TGCGCCAGCAGCCTACAAACAGGGCTGAGCTCCTACGAGCAGTACTTC
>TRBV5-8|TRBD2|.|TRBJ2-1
CASRRGIWTSGPNEQFF
TGTGCCAGCAGGAGGGGGATTTGGACTAGCGGACCCAATGAGCAGTTCTTC
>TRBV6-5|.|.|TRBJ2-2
CASSYTVGTGELFF
TGTGCCAGCAGTTATACAGTAGGAACCGGGGAGCTGTTTTTT
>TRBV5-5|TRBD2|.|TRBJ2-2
CASSLAPPQRGNTGELFF
TGTGCCAGCAGCTTGGCCCCCCCCCAGCGGGGGAACACCGGGGAGCTGTTTTTT
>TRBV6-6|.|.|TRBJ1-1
CASSTPINSEAFF
TGTGCCAGCAGTACCCCCATAAACAGTGAAGCTTTCTTT
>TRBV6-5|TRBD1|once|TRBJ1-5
CATRQGSGGNQPQHF
TGTGCCACCAGACAGGGGTCAGGGGGGAATCAGCCCCAGCATTTT
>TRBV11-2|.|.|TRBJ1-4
CASSLGVGRATGEKLFF
TGTGCCAGCAGCTTAGGGGTCGGGAGGGCCACCGGAGAAAAACTGTTTTTT
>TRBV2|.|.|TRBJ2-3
CASSATGGVRTDTQYF
TGTGCCAGCAGTGCCACAGGTGGGGTTCGCACAGATACGCAGTATTTT
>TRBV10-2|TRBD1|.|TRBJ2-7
CASLRGPYEQYF
TGCGCCAGCCTGAGGGGGCCCTACGAGCAGTACTTC
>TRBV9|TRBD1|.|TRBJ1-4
CASSSDPGQGNEKLFF
TGTGCCAGCAGCTCCGACCCGGGACAGGGGAATGAAAAACTGTTTTTT
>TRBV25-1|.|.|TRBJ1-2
CASSEQGALDFVYGYTF
TGTGCCAGCAGTGAACAGGGTGCTCTAGATTTCGTATATGGCTACACCTTC
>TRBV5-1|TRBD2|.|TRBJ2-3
CASSSGLAGANQADTQYF
TGCGCCAGCAGCTCTGGACTAGCGGGGGCCAACCAGGCAGATACGCAGTATTTT
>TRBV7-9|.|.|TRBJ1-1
CASSLKNTEAFF
TGTGCCAGCAGCCTAAAGAACACTGAAGCTTTCTTT
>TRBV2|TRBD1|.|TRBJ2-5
CASSAIQGRRETQYF
TGTGCCAGCAGCGCAATACAGGGGCGACGGGAGACCCAGTACTTC
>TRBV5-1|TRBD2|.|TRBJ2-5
CASSWGLAGPGGGTQYF
TGCGCCAGCAGCTGGGGACTAGCGGGTCCCGGGGGTGGGACCCAGTACTTC
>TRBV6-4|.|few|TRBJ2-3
CASSDSPGGEGTDTQYF
TGTGCCAGCAGTGACTCCCCTGGTGGGGAGGGCACAGATACGCAGTATTTT
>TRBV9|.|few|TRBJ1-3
CASSVGSGTGNTIYF
TGTGCCAGCAGCGTAGGCTCAGGGACTGGAAACACCATATATTTT
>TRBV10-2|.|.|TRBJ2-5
CASATGRETQYF
TGCGCCAGCGCCACTGGGAGGGAGACCCAGTACTTC